The source of this T cell receptor beta chain is a study of T cell responses to AZD1222 COVID-19 vaccine. Pooling was applied to second doses at about 4 or about 12 weeks. Germline values: CDR1 SGHDT, CDR2 YYEEEE. V was trimmed by 4 bases and J by 3 bases, leaving 11 bases between them. CDR3 length equals 13 residues. Sequenced by immunoSEQ multiplex PCR; TCRdb stores in-frame clones only, minus some. This table holds some 170,000 clones, around nine tenths found once. The sequence was obtained from an adult who received the AZD1222 COVID-19 vaccine. Sequencing was performed on peripheral blood, taken 28 days after the second AZD1222 dose. The chain employs TRBV5-6 and TRBJ2-7; D might be TRBD1 or TRBD2, each matching 5 bases. The CDR3 DNA follows: TGTGCCAGCAGCCTCGGGGCTCACTACGAGCAGTACTTC. Translating it yields CASSLGAHYEQYF.